This T cell receptor beta chain emerged from a study of T-cell reconstitution after alpha-beta-depleted transplantation in children. This clonotype was seen at least ten times. Using unique molecular identifiers, the investigators prepared the TCRbeta library. In TCRdb, the PCR reads were re-called with MiXCR into one record per CDR3 protein. The sample records around 240,000 distinct CDR3 sequences, more than 7.5% being singletons. Germline V gene lookup returns CDR1 SGHAT and CDR2 FQDESV (reference sequence). The CDR3 contains 14 residues. Trimming took 1 base from V and 3 from J, leaving 10 bases between them.

The sample in question was PBMCs from the stem cell graft donor, obtained from the stem cell graft. This chain uses TRBV11-1 with TRBJ2-7; D unresolved. The TCR originated in a human donor who donated a stem cell graft to a child with SCID. The DNA of the CDR3 is TGTGCCAGCAGCTTAGGAGCAGATTACTACGAGCAGTACTTC. It specifies CASSLGADYYEQYF.